The T cell receptor (beta chain) described here comes from a study of T cell responses to AZD1222 COVID-19 vaccine. Study outcomes and limitations: Baseline seropositivity characterized only 5 to 7 AZD1222 recipients. The donor group comprised mostly white British people and more females; the analysis possibly underestimated clonal diversity.

Germline CDR1 reads SGHAT; CDR2 reads FQDESV (reference sequence). The CDR3 is 15 residues long. The V end lost 4 bases, the J end lost 0 bases, and 11 bases lay between the germline ends. As for this clone: Its target is unknown.

Some clones are missing from TCRdb's copy, which holds only in-frame ones; the method was immunoSEQ multiplex PCR. Of about 42,000 clones listed, about 87% are singletons. This sample comprised peripheral blood, obtained 28 days after the second AZD1222 dose. This chain links TRBV11-1 with TRBJ2-3, with D unclear. This receptor was obtained from an adult who received the AZD1222 COVID-19 vaccine. The CDR3 is CASSYFGSSTDTQYF. CDR3 in DNA: TGTGCCAGCAGCTATTTCGGTTCTAGCACAGATACGCAGTATTTT. The full variable domain, its missing parts supplied by reference TRBV11-1 and TRBJ2-3, is EAEVAQSPRYKITEKSQAVAFWCDPISGHATLYWYRQILGQGPELLVQFQDESVVDDSQLPKDRFSAERLKGVDSTLKIQPAELGDSAMYLCASSYFGSSTDTQYFGPGTRLTVL.